Included here is one T cell receptor beta chain sequence, with context. No antigen is known for it. There were likely unrecorded immune exposures, though donors were nominally healthy when sampled. The records omit this donor's CMV serostatus. The entry originates in a study of cytomegalovirus exposure and HLA in healthy donors. Study-wide results and caveats: What a later analysis showed was that several of the most significant clusters appeared linked to common viral pathogens. A later analysis reportedly found that, within productive TCRs, an Asian-associated ancestry cluster had fewer N-insertions than the mean observed across the roughly 700 donors.

PCR amplification relied on 60 Vbeta primers (plus 13 Jbeta primers). Clones were sequenced by immunoSEQ multiplex PCR, and TCRdb holds only the in-frame ones, with some missing. The repertoire includes 110,000 or so clones, 70% to 80% of them detected once, and 2% to 2.5% sits in the top ten. The CDR3 loop spans 13 amino acids. Germline CDR1 is MNHEY and CDR2 is SVGAGI. V dropped 5 bases and J dropped 11 bases, with 18 bases sitting between them. The clonotype was recovered from a human donor in good health. The chain links TRBV6-5 to TRBJ2-5, with D possibly matching TRBD2 (6 bases). Sequencing was performed on PBMCs. CDR3 loop: CASSQRWVREQYF. CDR3 DNA sequence: TGTGCCAGCAGTCAACGCTGGGTTCGGGAGCAGTACTTC.